The 22 T cell receptor beta chains below all came from one sample that was sequenced in a study of blood T cell repertoires in COVID-19. TCRdb's copy holds only in-frame clones and misses some; the assay was immunoSEQ multiplex PCR. The data hold around 100,000 clones, with approximately 86% observed a single time. The material sequenced was peripheral blood. These receptors were collected from a man in his forties or fifties with active or convalescent COVID-19.

This chain joins TRBV28 and TRBJ1-2, with a tentative D call TRBD1 (6 bases). The V gene lost 4 bases and the J gene lost 2 bases, with 11 bases spanning the gap. The CDR3 is 14 residues long. Germline CDR1 is MDHEN and CDR2 is SYDVKM. CDR3 DNA sequence: TGTGCCAGCAGTTCCCTGGACAGAAACTATGGCTACACCTTC. Protein sequence: CASSSLDRNYGYTF.

The rearrangement uses TRBV7-9 and TRBJ1-2; 9 bases fit TRBD1. V shed 7 bases and J 2 bases; nucleotides not matched to a gene: 5. Germline V CDR1 and CDR2: SEHNR, FQNEAQ (reference sequence). The CDR3 loop spans 14 amino acids. CDR3 DNA sequence: TGTGCCAGCAATACAGGGGGCTTGAACTATGGCTACACCTTC. Translating it yields CASNTGGLNYGYTF.

The CDR3 nucleotides are TGTGCCAGCAGCCAGGGTGCGGGAAACACCATATATTTT. Protein sequence: CASSQGAGNTIYF. This chain connects TRBV2 to TRBJ1-3; TRBD1 is a possible D gene (5 bases). Germline V gene sequence: CDR1 SNHLY, CDR2 FYNNEI. This CDR3 has 13 residues. The V end was cut by 6 bases, the J end by 4 bases, with 10 bases between.

This chain uses TRBV19 with TRBJ1-6, with D perhaps matching TRBD1 (5 bases). Trimming shortened V by 4 bases and J by 7 bases, and 11 bases separated the two germline ends. Looked up from germline, CDR1 is LNHDA and CDR2 is SQIVND (reference sequence). This CDR3 is built from 14 residues. The CDR3 DNA follows: TGTGCCAGTAGTACAGGACAAGAAAATTCACCCCTCCACTTT. Translated, it gives CASSTGQENSPLHF.

The chain is built from TRBV5-8 and TRBJ1-2; no clear D gene. The germline gives CDR1 SGHTS, CDR2 YDEGEE. V lost 2 bases and J 5 bases, leaving 7 bases between the germline ends. This CDR3 comprises 12 residues. For the CDR3, the DNA is TGTGCCAGCAGCTTCCCTCAGTATGGCTACACCTTC. It is translated as CASSFPQYGYTF.

The V gene is TRBV5-1, the J gene TRBJ1-1; D is undetermined. The ends were cut back, 0 bases at V and 2 bases at J, with 11 bases in the middle. Germline V gene sequence: CDR1 SGHRS, CDR2 YFSETQ. This CDR3 has 15 residues. CDR3 sequence reads: CASSLDTGSNTEAFF. The CDR3 DNA is TGCGCCAGCAGCTTGGATACGGGGAGCAACACTGAAGCTTTCTTT.

The chain uses TRBV5-5 and TRBJ1-1, with a weak D call TRBD1 (6 bases). V lost 0 bases, J lost 4 bases, and 13 bases lay in between. The CDR3 spans 15 residues. Germline-derived CDR1 and CDR2 are SGHKS and YYEKEE (reference sequence). CDR3 region: CASSLEWGRGTEAFF. DNA of the CDR3: TGTGCCAGCAGCTTGGAGTGGGGCAGGGGCACTGAAGCTTTCTTT.

The rearrangement uses TRBV23-1 and TRBJ2-3, with 10 bases aligning to TRBD2. TRBV23-1 is flagged as an ORF with uncertain function. With 0 bases clipped from V and 4 bases from J, the junction kept 13 bases outside the gene matches. The CDR3 runs 19 residues. CDR3 in DNA: TGCGCCAGCAGTCAATCGACAGGGAAGCTAGCGGGAGTTTCAGATACGCAGTATTTT. This translates into CASSQSTGKLAGVSDTQYF.

J is TRBJ2-1 and V is TRBV27; 9 bases agree with TRBD2. The CDR3 runs to 14 residues. The V gene end was trimmed by 7 bases and the J gene end by 6 bases; junction bases not matched to a gene: 7. Germline loops: CDR1 MNHEY, CDR2 SMNVEV (reference sequence). The CDR3 DNA is TGTGCCAGCACTGCGGGAGGGGAGTTCAATGAGCAGTTCTTC. Encoded protein: CASTAGGEFNEQFF.

The chain has TRBV7-2 and TRBJ2-7, with D perhaps matching TRBD1 (5 bases). Germline values: CDR1 SGHTA, CDR2 FQGNSA. V shed 6 bases and J shed 2 bases, with 17 bases lying between them. CDR3 length: 15 amino acids. CDR3 region: CASSPFSTATYEQYF. In DNA, the CDR3 is TGTGCCAGCAGTCCCTTCTCGACAGCCACCTACGAGCAGTACTTC. Complete variable domain (other parts from reference TRBV7-2 and TRBJ2-7): GAGVSQSPSNKVTEKGKDVELRCDPISGHTALYWYRQSLGQGLEFLIYFQGNSAPDKSGLPSDRFSAERTGGSVSTLTIQRTQQEDSAVYLCASSPFSTATYEQYFGPGTRLTVT.

The chain carries TRBV11-3 and TRBJ1-5; 8 bases fit TRBD1. Germline V lookup: CDR1 SGHNT, CDR2 YENEEA. With 4 bases clipped from V and 1 base from J, the junction kept 9 bases outside the gene matches. This CDR3 comprises 17 residues. The CDR3 region is CASSSDREFRSNQPQHF. DNA of the CDR3: TGTGCCAGCAGCTCGGACAGGGAGTTTAGGAGCAATCAGCCCCAGCATTTT.

The chain recombines TRBV5-4 with TRBJ1-4; TRBD1 matches at 8 bases. The CDR3 sequence is 15 residues long. Germline V gene lookup returns CDR1 SGHNT and CDR2 YYREEE (reference sequence). V shed 4 bases, J shed 5 bases, and the junction held 7 bases outside the gene matches. The CDR3 spells CASSRPGQENEKLFF. As DNA, the CDR3 is TGTGCCAGCAGCCGACCGGGACAGGAGAATGAAAAACTGTTTTTT.

V usage is TRBV20-1 and J usage is TRBJ1-4; D might be TRBD1 (6 bases). Looked up from germline, CDR1 is DFQATT and CDR2 is SNEGSKA (reference sequence). The length of the CDR3 is 14 residues. V lost 3 bases, J lost 12 bases, and 20 bases lay in between. DNA for the CDR3: TGCAGTGCTAGTGGGGGCGCGCTAATGAATCAACTGTTTTTT. Its protein product is CSASGGALMNQLFF.

This chain connects TRBV27 to TRBJ2-1; 12 bases fit TRBD2. The CDR3 totals 15 residues. The V gene end was trimmed by 7 bases and the J gene end by 7 bases; junction bases not matched to a gene: 8. The germline V gene encodes CDR1 MNHEY and CDR2 SMNVEV (reference sequence). CDR3 sequence: CASMGLAGVGNEQFF. Here the CDR3 DNA reads TGTGCCAGCATGGGACTAGCGGGCGTCGGGAATGAGCAGTTCTTC.

The V and J genes are TRBV2 and TRBJ2-3, with D perhaps TRBD2 (6 bases). V lost 3 bases, J lost 1 base, and 14 bases lay in between. This CDR3 is built from 16 residues. CDR1 is SNHLY, CDR2 FYNNEI, per germline. The CDR3 sequence: CASSEEGLRRTDTQYF. The CDR3 DNA reads as TGTGCCAGCAGTGAGGAGGGGTTGCGTCGCACAGATACGCAGTATTTT.

In this sample, this clone turned up a few times. V gene TRBV5-6 combines with J gene TRBJ2-1; D is perhaps TRBD2 (5 bases). CDR1 and CDR2 (germline): SGHDT, YYEEEE. The CDR3 is 15 residues long. The V end lost 4 bases, the J end lost 1 base, and 12 bases lay between the germline ends. The CDR3 spells CASSQTLVSYNEQFF. The CDR3 nucleotides read TGTGCCAGCAGCCAAACACTAGTTTCCTACAATGAGCAGTTCTTC.

In DNA form, the CDR3 reads TGTGCCAGTCTCCTAGACAGGGGGCGAGGGTATGGCTACACCTTC. Its protein product is CASLLDRGRGYGYTF. The rearrangement uses TRBV19 and TRBJ1-2; 10 bases match TRBD1. The CDR3 covers 15 residues. Trimming took 8 bases from V and 5 from J; bases not matched to a gene: 11. CDR1 LNHDA and CDR2 SQIVND come from the germline V gene (reference sequence).

V usage is TRBV13 and J usage is TRBJ1-1; the match to TRBD1 covers 7 bases. This CDR3 is 13 amino acids long. The ends lost 5 bases at V and 11 bases at J; junction bases unmatched: 11. Germline V CDR1 and CDR2: PRHDT, FYEKMQ (reference sequence). The CDR3 protein is CASSSRRGRRAFF. CDR3 DNA: TGTGCCAGCAGCAGCAGAAGGGGGCGTAGGGCTTTCTTT.

The chain's CDR3 is CASSRGQGFNQPQHF. CDR3 in DNA: TGTGCCAGCAGCCGTGGACAGGGGTTCAATCAGCCCCAGCATTTT. The rearrangement uses TRBV6-5 and TRBJ1-5, with TRBD1 identical over 9 bases. The CDR3 is 15 amino acids. V shed 6 bases and J 3 bases; nucleotides not matched to a gene: 6. From germline, CDR1 is MNHEY and CDR2 SVGAGI.

The gene calls are TRBV6-5 and TRBJ1-2; D is ambiguous. Trimming took 6 bases from V and 7 from J, leaving 15 bases between them. CDR1 and CDR2 (germline): MNHEY, SVGAGI. CDR3 length equals 13 residues. The CDR3 DNA reads TGTGCCAGCAGCCACGACGGGAATCTTGGCTACACCTTC. It is translated as CASSHDGNLGYTF.

The V and J genes are TRBV6-6 and TRBJ1-2, with D tentatively TRBD1 (5 bases). V was shortened by 5 bases and J by 0 bases, with 13 bases between the two germline ends. Germline V gene lookup returns CDR1 MNHNY and CDR2 SVGAGI (reference sequence). The CDR3 runs 15 residues. Here the CDR3 DNA reads TGTGCCAGCAGTCATGGACAAGGGACTAACTATGGCTACACCTTC. Its translation: CASSHGQGTNYGYTF.

V usage is TRBV7-6 and J usage is TRBJ2-3; 7 bases are a match to TRBD2. V gave up 0 bases and J gave up 0 bases; unmatched junction bases: 3. Germline V lookup: CDR1 SGHVS, CDR2 FNYEAQ. The CDR3 is 16 residues long. CDR3: CASSLAGLTSTDTQYF. The CDR3 DNA reads as TGTGCCAGCAGCTTAGCGGGACTAACTAGCACAGATACGCAGTATTTT.